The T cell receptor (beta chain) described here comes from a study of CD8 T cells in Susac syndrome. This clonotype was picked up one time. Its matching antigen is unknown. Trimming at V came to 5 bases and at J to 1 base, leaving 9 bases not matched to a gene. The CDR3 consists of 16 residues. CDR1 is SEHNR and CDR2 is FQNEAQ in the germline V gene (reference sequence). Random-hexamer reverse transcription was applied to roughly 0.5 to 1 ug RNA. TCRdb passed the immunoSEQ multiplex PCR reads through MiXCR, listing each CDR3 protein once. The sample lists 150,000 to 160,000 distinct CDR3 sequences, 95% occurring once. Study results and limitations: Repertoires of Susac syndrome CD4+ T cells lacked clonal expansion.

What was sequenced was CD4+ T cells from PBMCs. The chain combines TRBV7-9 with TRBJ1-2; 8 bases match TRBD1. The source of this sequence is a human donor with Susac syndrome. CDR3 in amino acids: CASSPGQGIDNYGYTF. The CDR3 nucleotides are TGTGCCAGCAGCCCAGGACAGGGAATCGATAACTATGGCTACACCTTC.